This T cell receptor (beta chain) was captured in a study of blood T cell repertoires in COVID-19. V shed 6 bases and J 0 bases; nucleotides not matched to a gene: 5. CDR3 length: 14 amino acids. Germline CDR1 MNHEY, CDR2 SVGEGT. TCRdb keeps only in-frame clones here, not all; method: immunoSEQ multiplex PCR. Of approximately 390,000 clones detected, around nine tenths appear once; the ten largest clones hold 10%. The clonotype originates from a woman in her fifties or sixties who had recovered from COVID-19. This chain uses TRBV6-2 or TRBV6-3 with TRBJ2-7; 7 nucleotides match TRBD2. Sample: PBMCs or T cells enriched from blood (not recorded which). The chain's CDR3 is CASSQGGNSYEQYF. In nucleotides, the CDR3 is TGTGCCAGCAGCCAGGGAGGGAACTCCTACGAGCAGTACTTC.